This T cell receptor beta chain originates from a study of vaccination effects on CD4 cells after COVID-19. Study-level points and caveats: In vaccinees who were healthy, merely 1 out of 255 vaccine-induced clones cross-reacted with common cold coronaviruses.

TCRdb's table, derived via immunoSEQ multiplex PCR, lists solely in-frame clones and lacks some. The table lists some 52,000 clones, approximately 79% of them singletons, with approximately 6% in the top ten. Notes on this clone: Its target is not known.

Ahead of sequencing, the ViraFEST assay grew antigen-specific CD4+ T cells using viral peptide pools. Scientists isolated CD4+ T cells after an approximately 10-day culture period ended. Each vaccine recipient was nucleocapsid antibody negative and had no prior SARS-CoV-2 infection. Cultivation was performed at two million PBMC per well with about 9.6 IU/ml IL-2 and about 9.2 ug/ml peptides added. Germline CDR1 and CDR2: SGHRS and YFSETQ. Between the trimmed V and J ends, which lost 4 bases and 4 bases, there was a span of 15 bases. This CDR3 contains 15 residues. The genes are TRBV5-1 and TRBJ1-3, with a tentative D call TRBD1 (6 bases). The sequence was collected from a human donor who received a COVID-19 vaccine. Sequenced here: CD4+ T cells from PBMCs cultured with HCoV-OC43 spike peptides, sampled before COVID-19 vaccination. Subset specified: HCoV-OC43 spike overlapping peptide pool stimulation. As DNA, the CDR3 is TGCGCCAGCAGCCCTTCAGGGGTGGTCGGAAACACCATATATTTT. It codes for CASSPSGVVGNTIYF.